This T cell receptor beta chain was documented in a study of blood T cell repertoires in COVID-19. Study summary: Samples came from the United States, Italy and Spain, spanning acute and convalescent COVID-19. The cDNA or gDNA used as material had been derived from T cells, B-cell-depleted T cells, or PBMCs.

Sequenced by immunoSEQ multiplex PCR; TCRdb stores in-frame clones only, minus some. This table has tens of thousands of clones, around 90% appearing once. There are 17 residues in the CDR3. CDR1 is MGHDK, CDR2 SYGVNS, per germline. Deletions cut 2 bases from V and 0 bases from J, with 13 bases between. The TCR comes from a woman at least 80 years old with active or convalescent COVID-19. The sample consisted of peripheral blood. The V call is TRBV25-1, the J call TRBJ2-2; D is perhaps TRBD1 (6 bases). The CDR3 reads CASSEVWGRSNTGELFF. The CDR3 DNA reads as TGTGCCAGCAGTGAAGTCTGGGGGCGGTCGAACACCGGGGAGCTGTTTTTT.